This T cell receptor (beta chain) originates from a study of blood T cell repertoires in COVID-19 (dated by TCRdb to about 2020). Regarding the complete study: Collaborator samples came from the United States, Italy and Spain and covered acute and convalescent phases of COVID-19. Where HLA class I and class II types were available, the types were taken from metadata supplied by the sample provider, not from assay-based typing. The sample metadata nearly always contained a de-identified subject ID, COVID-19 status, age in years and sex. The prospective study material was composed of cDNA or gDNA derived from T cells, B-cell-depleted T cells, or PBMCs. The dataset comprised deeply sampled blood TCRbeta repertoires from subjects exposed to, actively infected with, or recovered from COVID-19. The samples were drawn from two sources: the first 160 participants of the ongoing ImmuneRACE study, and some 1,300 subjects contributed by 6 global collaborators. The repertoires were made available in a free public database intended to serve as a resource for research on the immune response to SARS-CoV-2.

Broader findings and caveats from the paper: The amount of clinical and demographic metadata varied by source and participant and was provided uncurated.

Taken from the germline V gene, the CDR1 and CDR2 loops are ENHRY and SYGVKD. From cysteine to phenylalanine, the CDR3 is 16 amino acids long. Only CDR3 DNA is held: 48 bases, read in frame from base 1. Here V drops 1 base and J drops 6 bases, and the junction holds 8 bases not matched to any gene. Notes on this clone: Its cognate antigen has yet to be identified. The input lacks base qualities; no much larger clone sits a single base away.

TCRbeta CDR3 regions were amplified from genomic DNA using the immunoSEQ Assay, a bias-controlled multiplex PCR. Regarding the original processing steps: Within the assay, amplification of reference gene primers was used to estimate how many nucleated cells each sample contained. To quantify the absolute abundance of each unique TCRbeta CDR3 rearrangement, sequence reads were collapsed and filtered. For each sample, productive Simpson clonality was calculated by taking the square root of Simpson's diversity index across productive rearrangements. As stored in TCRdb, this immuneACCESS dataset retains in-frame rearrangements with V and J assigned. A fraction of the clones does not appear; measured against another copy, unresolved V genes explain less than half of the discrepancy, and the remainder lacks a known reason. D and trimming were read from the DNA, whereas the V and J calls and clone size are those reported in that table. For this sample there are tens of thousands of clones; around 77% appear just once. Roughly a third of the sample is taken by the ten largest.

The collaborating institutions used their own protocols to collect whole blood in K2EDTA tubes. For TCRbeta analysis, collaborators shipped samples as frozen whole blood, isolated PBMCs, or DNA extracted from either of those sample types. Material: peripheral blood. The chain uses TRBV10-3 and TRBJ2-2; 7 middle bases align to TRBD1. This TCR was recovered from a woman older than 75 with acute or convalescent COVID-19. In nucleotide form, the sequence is TGTGCCATCAGTGAGTTTCCGACAGGGTCGGCCGGGGAGCTGTTTTTT. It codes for CAISEFPTGSAGELFF.